Shown below are 24 T cell receptor beta chains from a single sample sequenced in a study of T cells after yellow fever vaccination. TCRdb re-derived calls from the 5' RACE reads in MiXCR, one entry per CDR3 protein. The data hold fewer than 450,000 distinct CDR3 sequences, with approximately 8% observed a single time. The sequencing used PBMCs, collected approximately 40 days after the first yellow fever vaccination. The receptor source for this set is a man younger than 30 who received the YFV17D yellow fever vaccine.

This clonotype showed up many times. J is TRBJ2-7 and V is TRBV29-1; 11 bases align to TRBD1. The CDR3 spans 15 residues. Germline loops: CDR1 SQVTM, CDR2 ANQGSEA. V shed 4 bases, J shed 3 bases, and the junction held 8 bases outside the gene matches. For the CDR3, the DNA is TGCAGCGTTGTGTTCGGGACAGGGGGTTACTACGAGCAGTACTTC. Its translation: CSVVFGTGGYYEQYF.

This clonotype was seen a handful of times. The chain recombines TRBV19 with TRBJ1-6; a possible D gene is TRBD1 (5 bases). The length of the CDR3 is 13 residues. CDR1 and CDR2 from the germline V gene are LNHDA and SQIVND (reference sequence). V was shortened by 5 bases and J by 10 bases, with 12 bases between the two germline ends. CDR3 DNA: TGTGCCAGTAGTCTCCAGACAGACTCACCCCTCCACTTT. Protein sequence: CASSLQTDSPLHF.

This clonotype has at least ten counts. The chain joins TRBV5-1 to TRBJ2-1; 10 positions match TRBD1. CDR1 is SGHRS, CDR2 YFSETQ, per germline. The CDR3 sequence is 18 residues long. With 3 bases clipped from V and 7 bases from J, the junction kept 16 bases outside the gene matches. CDR3 DNA sequence: TGCGCCAGCAGCTCAACCCCGACCGGGACAGGGGCCTGGAATGAGCAGTTCTTC. It codes for CASSSTPTGTGAWNEQFF.

This clonotype came up a few times. The V and J genes are TRBV4-3 and TRBJ1-4, with D hard to call. The CDR3 is 16 amino acids. The V end was cut by 1 base, the J end by 8 bases, with 17 bases between. Germline V CDR1 and CDR2: LGHNA, YSLEER. The CDR3 region has the DNA TGCGCCAGCAGCCAAGGCTGGGGAACGATGGGGGAAAAACTGTTTTTT. Its translation: CASSQGWGTMGEKLFF.

Only a few counts were recorded for this clonotype. The chain has TRBV20-1 and TRBJ1-2; D possibly corresponds to TRBD1 (5 bases). This CDR3 contains 12 residues. Per germline, CDR1 DFQATT and CDR2 SNEGSKA (reference sequence). V was shortened by 3 bases and J by 1 base, with 6 bases between the two germline ends. The CDR3 sequence is CSARDNNYGYTF. The CDR3 DNA follows: TGCAGTGCTAGGGACAATAACTATGGCTACACCTTC.

This chain links TRBV7-2 with TRBJ2-3, with 10 nucleotides matching TRBD2. The CDR3 covers 17 residues. The germline CDR1 and CDR2 sequences are SGHTA and FQGNSA. Trimming took 4 bases from V and 1 from J; bases not matched to a gene: 8. The CDR3 DNA reads TGTGCCAGCAGCTCGCCCCTAGCGGGGGCCGGCACAGATACGCAGTATTTT. Translation gives CASSSPLAGAGTDTQYF.

This chain uses TRBV7-2 with TRBJ2-1, with 7 bases aligning to TRBD2. From germline, CDR1 is SGHTA and CDR2 FQGNSA. V was pared by 3 bases and J by 9 bases, with 8 bases of the junction left unmatched. The CDR3 is made up of 14 amino acids. The DNA of the CDR3 is TGTGCCAGCAGCTTTCGCCTAGCGGTCGGTGAGCAGTTCTTC. Translated: CASSFRLAVGEQFF.

This clonotype has a count of ten or more. A much larger clonotype is one base distant, so this may be a read error. The chain employs TRBV7-2 and TRBJ2-5; D is uncertain. The CDR3 has 12 residues. Trimming pared 1 base from V and 5 bases from J, leaving 5 bases between. The germline CDR1 and CDR2 sequences are SGHTA and FQGNSA. The CDR3 DNA reads as TGTGCCAGCAGCTTAGAGGCGGAGACCCAGTACTTC. Translating gives CASSLEAETQYF.

V and J are TRBV7-9 and TRBJ1-1, with D tentatively TRBD1 (5 bases). CDR1 and CDR2 from the germline V gene are SEHNR and FQNEAQ (reference sequence). Trimming left V 3 bases short and J 5 bases short, with 16 bases between. The CDR3 has 15 amino acids. CDR3 sequence: CASSLVVGPRTEAFF. In nucleotides, the CDR3 is TGTGCCAGCAGCTTGGTAGTGGGACCCAGAACTGAAGCTTTCTTT.

CDR3 in amino acids: CSVVIIGLGETQYF. DNA for the CDR3: TGCAGCGTTGTTATTATAGGGCTCGGGGAGACCCAGTACTTC. The chain has TRBV29-1 and TRBJ2-5, with unresolved D. In germline, CDR1 is SQVTM, CDR2 ANQGSEA. Deletions cut 4 bases from V and 5 bases from J, with 17 bases between. The CDR3 contains 14 residues.

The sample holds a few counts of this clonotype. This chain links TRBV29-1 with TRBJ2-3, with D possibly called TRBD1 or TRBD2 (5 bases each). Trimming shortened V by 1 base and J by 4 bases, and 12 bases separated the two germline ends. The CDR3 loop spans 14 amino acids. Germline CDR1 and CDR2: SQVTM and ANQGSEA. CDR3 sequence (DNA): TGCAGCGTTGAAGTTACCGGGACCGCAGATACGCAGTATTTT. It codes for CSVEVTGTADTQYF.

The sample holds many counts of this clonotype. V gene TRBV5-1 combines with J gene TRBJ1-1; D call uncertain. Per the germline V gene, CDR1 is SGHRS and CDR2 is YFSETQ. The CDR3 spans 16 residues. V was trimmed by 0 bases and J by 7 bases, leaving 19 bases between them. CDR3 sequence reads: CASSLGGPGRLNEAFF. Here the CDR3 DNA reads TGCGCCAGCAGCTTGGGGGGTCCGGGCCGCCTGAATGAAGCTTTCTTT.

The rearrangement links TRBV6-1 to TRBJ2-1; 11 bases are shared with TRBD2. The ends lost 4 bases at V and 8 bases at J; junction bases unmatched: 7. CDR1 MNHNS and CDR2 SASEGT come from the germline V gene. There are 15 residues in the CDR3. In nucleotides, the CDR3 is TGTGCCAGCAGTGGTAGCGGGGGGGCCGTCGATGAGCAGTTCTTC. Its protein is CASSGSGGAVDEQFF.

This clonotype has a handful of counts. J is TRBJ2-5 and V is TRBV7-8; D remains ambiguous. This CDR3 region has 14 residues. Trimming shortened V by 0 bases and J by 4 bases, and 9 bases separated the two germline ends. CDR1 SGHVS and CDR2 FQNEAQ come from the germline V gene. CDR3 residues: CASSLAIEVETQYF. CDR3 DNA sequence: TGTGCCAGCAGCTTAGCAATAGAAGTAGAGACCCAGTACTTC. The variable domain in full, with the rest retrieved from reference TRBV7-8 and TRBJ2-5, is GAGVSQSPRYKVAKRGQDVALRCDPISGHVSLFWYQQALGQGPEFLTYFQNEAQLDKSGLPSDRFFAERPEGSVSTLKIQRTQQEDSAVYLCASSLAIEVETQYFGPGTRLLVL.

This sequence joins TRBV20-1 and TRBJ1-4, with TRBD1 identical over 7 bases. Germline loops: CDR1 DFQATT, CDR2 SNEGSKA (reference sequence). The CDR3 extends over 14 amino acids. The junction had 5 bases not matched to a gene; V was cut back by 7 bases and J by 0 bases. CDR3 in amino acids: CSVRQGSTNEKLFF. The DNA of the CDR3 is TGCAGTGTCCGACAGGGTTCAACTAATGAAAAACTGTTTTTT.

In this sample, this clonotype turned up a few times. This chain links TRBV5-4 with TRBJ1-1, with D possibly TRBD1 on 5 matching bases. The CDR3 is 14 amino acids. Germline lookup yields CDR1 SGHNT and CDR2 YYREEE (reference sequence). V was clipped by 0 bases and J by 3 bases, with 9 bases between them. The CDR3 reads CASSLEGRDTEAFF. The CDR3 nucleotides are TGTGCCAGCAGCTTGGAGGGGAGGGACACTGAAGCTTTCTTT.

Many counts were recorded for this clonotype. This chain links TRBV20-1 with TRBJ2-7; tentatively, D is TRBD1 (5 bases). V lost 4 bases and J 5 bases, leaving 12 bases between the germline ends. This CDR3 is built from 12 residues. Germline V CDR1 and CDR2: DFQATT, SNEGSKA (reference sequence). In DNA, the CDR3 is TGCAGTGCTAAGGGCAGGGTAGACGAGCAGTACTTC. It encodes CSAKGRVDEQYF.

This clonotype was counted a few times. The chain couples TRBV12-3 or TRBV12-4 to TRBJ1-4; possibly TRBD1 for D (6 bases). The CDR3 spans 15 residues. V shed 6 bases and J shed 0 bases, with 11 bases lying between them. The CDR3 DNA is TGTGCCAGCAGCCGGGCAGGGGCAACTAATGAAAAACTGTTTTTT. Its protein is CASSRAGATNEKLFF.

The rearrangement uses TRBV7-9 and TRBJ1-2, with 7 bases aligning to TRBD1. This CDR3 comprises 15 residues. The V and J ends lost 1 base and 6 bases, in that order; junction bases with no gene match: 8. Germline-derived CDR1 and CDR2 are SEHNR and FQNEAQ (reference sequence). The CDR3 region has the DNA TGTGCCAGCAGCTTAGGTCAGGGGGTTCTGGATGGCTACACCTTC. This translates into CASSLGQGVLDGYTF.

The chain recombines TRBV7-3 with TRBJ2-3, with 10 bases lining up with TRBD2. From germline, CDR1 is SGHTA and CDR2 FQGTGA. The CDR3 loop spans 15 amino acids. Trimming removed 5 bases from V and 4 bases from J; junction bases left unmatched: 6. The CDR3 DNA follows: TGTGCCAGCAGCGAAGGACTAGCGGAGGCAGATACGCAGTATTTT. Amino acids: CASSEGLAEADTQYF.

The chain recombines TRBV19 with TRBJ1-2; D is undetermined. V was clipped by 8 bases and J by 8 bases, with 15 bases between them. The CDR3 loop spans 12 amino acids. Germline CDR1 LNHDA, CDR2 SQIVND (reference sequence). In DNA form, the CDR3 reads TGTGCCAGTTCCCCCTACGGTCTCGGCTACACCTTC. Translating gives CASSPYGLGYTF.

This rearrangement joins TRBV14 to TRBJ2-5; D gene uncertain. Germline lookup yields CDR1 SGHDN and CDR2 FVKESK. Deletions cut 0 bases from V and 4 bases from J, with 12 bases between. This CDR3 is 15 amino acids long. CDR3 bases: TGTGCCAGCAGCCAAGAGGGTACCAGACGAGAGACCCAGTACTTC. This gives the protein CASSQEGTRRETQYF.

The chain is built from TRBV7-2 and TRBJ2-7; 7 nucleotides line up with TRBD2. CDR1 and CDR2 from the germline V gene are SGHTA and FQGNSA. V trimming: 4 bases; J trimming: 3 bases; junction bases outside the gene matches: 6. The CDR3 length is 14 residues. The CDR3 is CASSSLAGDYEQYV. CDR3 DNA sequence: TGTGCCAGCAGCTCCTTGGCGGGGGACTACGAGCAGTACGTC.

This clonotype was recorded a few times. V usage is TRBV19 and J usage is TRBJ1-1, with D hard to call. Germline lookup yields CDR1 LNHDA and CDR2 SQIVND (reference sequence). The CDR3 has 14 residues. V lost 4 bases and J lost 0, with 9 bases in between. The DNA for the CDR3 is TGTGCCAGTAGTAATTCCCCCCTGAACACTGAAGCTTTCTTT. As protein: CASSNSPLNTEAFF.